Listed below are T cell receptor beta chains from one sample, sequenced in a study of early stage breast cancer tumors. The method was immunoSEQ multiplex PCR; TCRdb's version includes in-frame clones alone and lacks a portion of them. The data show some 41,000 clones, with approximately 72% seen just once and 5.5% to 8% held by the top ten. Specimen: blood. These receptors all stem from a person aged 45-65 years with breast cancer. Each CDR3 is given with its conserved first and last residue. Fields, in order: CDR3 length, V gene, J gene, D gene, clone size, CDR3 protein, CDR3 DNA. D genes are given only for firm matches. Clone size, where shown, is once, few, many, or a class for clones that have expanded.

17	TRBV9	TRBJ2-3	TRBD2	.	CASSAGLAGRSTDTQYF	TGTGCCAGCAGCGCGGGACTAGCGGGGAGGAGCACAGATACGCAGTATTTT
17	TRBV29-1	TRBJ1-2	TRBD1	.	CSVDSGTGGLTNYGYTF	TGCAGCGTTGATTCTGGGACAGGGGGCCTCACTAACTATGGCTACACCTTC
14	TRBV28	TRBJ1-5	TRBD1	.	CANAGTGNNQPQHF	TGTGCCAATGCCGGGACAGGGAACAATCAGCCCCAGCATTTT
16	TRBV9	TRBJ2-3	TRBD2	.	CASSPGLAGVKDTQYF	TGTGCCAGCAGCCCCGGACTAGCGGGAGTTAAAGATACGCAGTATTTT
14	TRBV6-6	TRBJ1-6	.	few	CASIRGGVRAPLHF	TGTGCCAGCATCCGAGGGGGGGTTCGGGCACCCCTCCACTTT
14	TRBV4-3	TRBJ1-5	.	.	CASSQGGRDQPQHF	TGCGCCAGCAGCCAAGGGGGGCGGGATCAGCCCCAGCATTTT
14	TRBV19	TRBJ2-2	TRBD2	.	CASGASGQTGELFF	TGTGCCAGTGGGGCTAGCGGGCAAACCGGGGAGCTGTTTTTT
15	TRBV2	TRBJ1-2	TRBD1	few	CASTSRDRPNYGYTF	TGTGCCAGCACCTCGAGGGACAGGCCTAACTATGGCTACACCTTC
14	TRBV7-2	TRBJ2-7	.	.	CASSFAGSSYEQYF	TGTGCCAGCAGCTTCGCGGGTAGCTCCTACGAGCAGTACTTC
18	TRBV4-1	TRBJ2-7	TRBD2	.	CASSLPGLAGVSFSEQYF	TGCGCCAGCAGCCTCCCCGGACTAGCGGGAGTTAGTTTCTCCGAGCAGTACTTC
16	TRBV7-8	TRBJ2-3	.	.	CASSLKEGSSTDTQYF	TGTGCCAGCAGCTTAAAGGAGGGGTCTAGCACAGATACGCAGTATTTT
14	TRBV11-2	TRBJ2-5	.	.	CASSQGTFQETQYF	TGTGCCAGCAGCCAAGGGACTTTCCAAGAGACCCAGTACTTC
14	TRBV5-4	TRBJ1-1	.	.	CATSPGAQGSEAFF	TGTGCCACCAGCCCCGGGGCACAGGGTTCGGAAGCTTTCTTT
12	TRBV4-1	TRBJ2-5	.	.	CASSLLVGTQYF	TGCGCCAGCAGCCTTCTTGTCGGGACCCAGTACTTC
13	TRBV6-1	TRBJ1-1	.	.	CASSVVMNTEAFF	TGTGCCAGCAGTGTCGTAATGAACACTGAAGCTTTCTTT
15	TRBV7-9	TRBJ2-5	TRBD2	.	CASSPLMGLESNQYF	TGTGCCAGCAGCCCACTGATGGGACTAGAGAGCAACCAGTACTTC
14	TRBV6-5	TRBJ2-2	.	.	CASSHRANTGELFF	TGTGCCAGCAGTCACAGGGCGAACACCGGGGAGCTGTTTTTT
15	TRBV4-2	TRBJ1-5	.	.	CASSQELQGYQPQHF	TGTGCCAGCAGCCAAGAACTCCAGGGTTATCAGCCCCAGCATTTT
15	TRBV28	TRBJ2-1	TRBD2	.	CASGSRGVFWNEQFF	TGTGCCAGCGGTTCACGGGGGGTTTTTTGGAATGAGCAGTTCTTC
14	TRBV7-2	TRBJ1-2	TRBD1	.	CASTTWTGGYGYTF	TGTGCCAGCACCACGTGGACAGGGGGCTATGGCTACACCTTC
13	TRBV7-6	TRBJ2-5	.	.	CASSSNVRETQYF	TGTGCCAGCAGCTCCAACGTTAGAGAGACCCAGTACTTC
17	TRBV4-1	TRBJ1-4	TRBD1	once	CASSLTHMDRGQGKLFF	TGCGCCAGCAGTCTAACTCATATGGACAGGGGGCAAGGAAAACTGTTTTTT
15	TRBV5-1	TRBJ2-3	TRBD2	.	CASKTSGGSTDTQYF	TGCGCCAGCAAGACTAGCGGGGGGTCCACAGATACGCAGTATTTT
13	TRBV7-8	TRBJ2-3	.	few	CASGAEITDTQYF	TGTGCCAGCGGGGCGGAGATCACAGATACGCAGTATTTT
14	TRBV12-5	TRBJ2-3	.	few	CASGFSGSTDTQYF	TGTGCTAGTGGTTTCAGCGGGAGCACAGATACGCAGTATTTT
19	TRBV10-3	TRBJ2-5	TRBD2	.	CAISRQLPGLAGDEETQYF	TGTGCCATCAGCCGACAACTTCCCGGACTAGCGGGAGATGAGGAGACCCAGTACTTC
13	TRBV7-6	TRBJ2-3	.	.	CASSDYSTDTQYF	TGTGCCAGCAGCGACTATAGCACAGATACGCAGTATTTT
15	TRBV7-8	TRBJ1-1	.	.	CASSLGTGMNTEAFF	TGTGCCAGCAGCTTAGGTACAGGTATGAACACTGAAGCTTTCTTT
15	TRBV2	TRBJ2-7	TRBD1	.	CASSGDSLNIYEQYF	TGTGCCAGCAGCGGGGACAGCCTTAACATCTACGAGCAGTACTTC
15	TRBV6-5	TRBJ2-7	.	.	CASRSPLRGSYEQYF	TGTGCCAGCAGGTCCCCCTTGCGGGGTTCCTACGAGCAGTACTTC
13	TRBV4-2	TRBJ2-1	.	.	CASEAGSANEQFF	TGTGCCAGTGAGGCGGGTAGCGCCAATGAGCAGTTCTTC
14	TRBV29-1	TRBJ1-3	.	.	CSVASGDSGNTIYF	TGCAGCGTTGCAAGCGGGGACTCTGGAAACACCATATATTTT
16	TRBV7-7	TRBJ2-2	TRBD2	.	CASSLASGENTGELFF	TGTGCTAGCAGCTTAGCTAGCGGGGAGAACACCGGGGAGCTGTTTTTT
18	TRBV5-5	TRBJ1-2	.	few	CASSLTRQQGIANYGYTF	TGTGCCAGCAGCTTGACCCGACAACAGGGAATCGCTAACTATGGCTACACCTTC
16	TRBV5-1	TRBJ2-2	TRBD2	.	CASSDTSGGYTGELFF	TGCGCCAGCAGCGATACTAGCGGGGGGTACACCGGGGAGCTGTTTTTT
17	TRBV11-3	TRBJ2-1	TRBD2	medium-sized	CASSLRAGTSGPNEQFF	TGTGCCAGCAGCCTACGAGCCGGGACTAGCGGCCCCAATGAGCAGTTCTTC
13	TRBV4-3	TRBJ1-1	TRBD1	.	CASSHLGQGEAFF	TGCGCCAGCAGCCACCTCGGACAGGGGGAAGCTTTCTTT